Below, 17 T cell receptor beta chains from the same sample are listed, as sequenced in a study of vaccination and CD4 T cells after COVID-19. Sequenced with the Oncomine TCR Beta short-read assay was DNA taken from cultured CD4+ T cells. In TCRdb, the PCR reads were re-called with MiXCR into one record per CDR3 protein. The repertoire holds about 7,300 distinct CDR3 sequences, with around 55% as singletons. Indicated treatment: approximately nine-day PBMC culture with coronavirus spike peptide pools or control peptides (ViraFEST assay). Their specific antigens are unknown. The starting material was cultured CD4+ T cells from blood, obtained after SARS-CoV-2 vaccination. These receptors were taken from a human donor with COVID-19.

This clonotype has a handful of counts. The J gene is TRBJ1-5, the V gene TRBV19; 9 bases are shared with TRBD1. CDR1 is LNHDA, CDR2 SQIVND, per germline (reference sequence). J lost 6 bases, V lost 5 bases, and 11 bases had no gene match. This CDR3 is 16 amino acids long. CDR3 residues: CASSRTGQGRGQPQHF. The CDR3 coding sequence is TGTGCCAGTAGTCGAACCGGACAGGGGCGCGGTCAGCCCCAGCATTTT.

The rearrangement links TRBV30 to TRBJ1-6; 9 bases match TRBD1. V dropped 3 bases and J dropped 8; count of bases not matched to a gene: 11. Germline V lookup: CDR1 GTSNPN, CDR2 SVGIG (reference sequence). The CDR3 is 16 residues long. The CDR3 loop is CAWRPPGQGIYSPLHF. Here the CDR3 DNA reads TGTGCCTGGAGGCCCCCCGGACAGGGGATCTATTCACCCCTCCACTTT.

V and J are TRBV6-2 or TRBV6-3 and TRBJ1-5; D is unresolved. V was trimmed by 6 bases and J by 3 bases, leaving 15 bases between them. In germline, CDR1 is MNHEY, CDR2 SVGEGT. The CDR3 has 15 amino acids. The CDR3 sequence: CASRRDRTFNQPQHF. The CDR3 nucleotides are TGTGCCAGCAGACGCGATCGGACCTTCAATCAGCCCCAGCATTTT.

In its sample, this clonotype was seen a few times. CDR3 sequence: CAGEDGLINEQFF. The CDR3 nucleotides are TGTGCCGGTGAGGACGGCCTCATTAATGAGCAGTTCTTC. The chain links TRBV6-1 to TRBJ2-1; D not resolved. CDR1 is MNHNS and CDR2 is SASEGT in the germline V gene. The CDR3 covers 13 residues. The V gene lost 11 bases and the J gene lost 7 bases, with 18 bases spanning the gap.

The DNA for the CDR3 is TGTGCTAGTAGCCGGGGGGACAGGGCGGGCGAGCAGTACTTC. It yields the protein CASSRGDRAGEQYF. The rearrangement links TRBV7-7 to TRBJ2-7, with TRBD1 identical over 9 bases. Germline assignment: CDR1 SSHAT and CDR2 FNYEAQ (reference sequence). The CDR3 spans 14 residues.

This clonotype appeared a few times. V and J are TRBV20-1 and TRBJ1-2; tentative D call: TRBD1 (6 bases). CDR1 and CDR2 (germline): DFQATT, SNEGSKA (reference sequence). The CDR3 is 13 residues long. With 3 bases removed from V and 4 bases from J, the gap between germline ends came to 12 bases. This CDR3 is CSASPTGTYGYTF. The CDR3 nucleotides are TGCAGTGCTAGCCCCACAGGGACCTATGGCTACACCTTC.

V gene TRBV30 combines with J gene TRBJ1-1; the D gene is possibly TRBD1 (6 bases). CDR3 length: 13 amino acids. CDR1 is GTSNPN and CDR2 is SVGIG in the germline V gene (reference sequence). Trimming took off 4 bases at V and 4 bases at J, with 13 bases between the two ends. The CDR3: CAWTRGGATEAFF. The CDR3 DNA follows: TGTGCCTGGACTAGGGGGGGCGCCACTGAAGCTTTCTTT.

This clonotype has a handful of counts. The DNA of the CDR3 is TGTGCCAGCAGCCGTGACCAGTACTTC. Translated, it gives CASSRDQYF. V usage is TRBV27 and J usage is TRBJ2-5; D gene unclear. Trimming stripped 6 bases from V and 10 bases from J, with 6 bases between. Germline-derived CDR1 and CDR2 are MNHEY and SMNVEV (reference sequence). The CDR3 loop spans 9 amino acids.

The gene calls are TRBV6-1 and TRBJ1-1; weak D call: TRBD1 (5 bases). From germline, CDR1 is MNHNS and CDR2 SASEGT. V lost 6 bases and J 3 bases, leaving 11 bases between the germline ends. The CDR3 has 13 amino acids. CDR3 residues: CASRQDRDTEAFF. The DNA for the CDR3 is TGTGCCAGCAGACAGGACCGGGACACTGAAGCTTTCTTT.

V and J are TRBV20-1 and TRBJ1-4, with 8 bases aligning to TRBD1. V gave up 1 base and J gave up 7 bases; unmatched junction bases: 5. Germline V gene data show CDR1 as DFQATT and CDR2 as SNEGSKA (reference sequence). The CDR3 loop spans 14 amino acids. The chain's CDR3 is CSARVPGGGEKLFF. The CDR3 bases are TGCAGTGCTAGAGTCCCAGGGGGCGGTGAAAAACTGTTTTTT.

The chain links TRBV6-1 to TRBJ2-4; maybe TRBD1 (5 bases). The CDR3 length is 16 residues. Germline CDR1 and CDR2: MNHNS and SASEGT. With 1 base removed from V and 0 bases from J, the gap between germline ends came to 10 bases. The CDR3 DNA reads TGTGCCAGCAGTGAAGTTAGGGGCCCAGCCAAAAACATTCAGTACTTC. It codes for CASSEVRGPAKNIQYF.

The chain carries TRBV2 and TRBJ2-7, with D maybe TRBD1 (7 bases). The V and J ends lost 7 bases and 1 base respectively, with 11 bases between them. CDR3 length: 13 residues. Germline CDR1 is SNHLY and CDR2 is FYNNEI. CDR3 sequence (DNA): TGTGCCAGCAAGTCAGGGGGGTCCTACGAGCAGTACTTC. This translates into CASKSGGSYEQYF.

The gene calls are TRBV6-5 and TRBJ1-5; TRBD1 might be the D (6 bases). CDR3 length: 15 amino acids. With 2 bases removed from V and 4 bases from J, the gap between germline ends came to 12 bases. The germline V gene encodes CDR1 MNHEY and CDR2 SVGAGI. The CDR3 DNA reads TGTGCCAGCAGTTACGAACGGGGGGCTAATCAGCCCCAGCATTTT. Translation gives CASSYERGANQPQHF.

This chain connects TRBV12-3 or TRBV12-4 to TRBJ1-3; D unclear. The CDR3 is 14 residues long. Between the trimmed V and J ends, which lost 3 bases and 3 bases, there was a span of 9 bases. The CDR3 reads CASSFAVDGNTIYF. The CDR3 DNA sequence: TGTGCCAGCAGTTTCGCGGTGGATGGAAACACCATATATTTT.

In this sample, this clonotype turned up a few times. This chain uses TRBV11-2 with TRBJ2-4; no firm D call. In germline, CDR1 is SGHAT, CDR2 FQNNGV. The length of the CDR3 is 15 residues. The germline V and J ends were trimmed by 5 bases and 3 bases, with 14 bases remaining between them. DNA for the CDR3: TGTGCCAGCAGCAACCCAACAAAGGGCAAAAACATTCAGTACTTC. This codes for CASSNPTKGKNIQYF. The entire variable domain, with the rest obtained from reference TRBV11-2 and TRBJ2-4, is as follows: EAGVAQSPRYKIIEKRQSVAFWCNPISGHATLYWYQQILGQGPKLLIQFQNNGVVDDSQLPKDRFSAERLKGVDSTLKIQPAKLEDSAVYLCASSNPTKGKNIQYFGAGTRLSVL.

V is TRBV30 and J is TRBJ1-6; the D is unclear. From germline, CDR1 is GTSNPN and CDR2 SVGIG (reference sequence). The V end lost 3 bases, the J end lost 3 bases, and 12 bases lay between the germline ends. This CDR3 has 15 amino acids. CDR3 sequence (DNA): TGTGCCTGGAGGACCTCACAACTCTATAATTCACCCCTCCACTTT. Translated, it gives CAWRTSQLYNSPLHF.

The V and J genes are TRBV24-1 and TRBJ2-5, with D possibly being TRBD1 or TRBD2 (5 bases each). The CDR3 length is 14 residues. CDR1 and CDR2 (germline): KGHDR, SFDVKD. Deletions cut 4 bases from V and 1 base from J, with 9 bases between. DNA of the CDR3: TGTGCCACCAGTGACCCGGGGCTCCAAGAGACCCAGTACTTC. Its translation: CATSDPGLQETQYF.